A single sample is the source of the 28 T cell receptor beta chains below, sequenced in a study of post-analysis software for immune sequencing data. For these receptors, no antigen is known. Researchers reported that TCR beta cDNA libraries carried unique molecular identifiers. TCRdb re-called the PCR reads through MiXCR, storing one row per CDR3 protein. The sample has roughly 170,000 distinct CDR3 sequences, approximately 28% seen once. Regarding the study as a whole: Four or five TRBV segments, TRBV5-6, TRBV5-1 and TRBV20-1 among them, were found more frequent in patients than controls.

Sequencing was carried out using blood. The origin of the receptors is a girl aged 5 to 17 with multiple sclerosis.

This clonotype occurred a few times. The CDR3 DNA sequence: TGTGCCAGCAGCCTTGAAAAAGGGGGAGGTGAAAAACTGTTTTTT. Protein product: CASSLEKGGGEKLFF. This chain connects TRBV4-2 to TRBJ1-4, with D perhaps TRBD1 (6 bases). Germline loops: CDR1 LGHNA, CDR2 YNFKEQ. The CDR3 has 15 amino acids. V was clipped by 4 bases and J by 7 bases, with 16 bases between them.

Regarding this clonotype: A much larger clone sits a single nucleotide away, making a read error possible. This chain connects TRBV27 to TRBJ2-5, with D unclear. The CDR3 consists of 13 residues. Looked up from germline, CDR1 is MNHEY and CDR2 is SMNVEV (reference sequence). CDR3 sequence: CAGSAWGQETQYF. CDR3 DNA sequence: TGTGCCGGCAGTGCTTGGGGCCAAGAGACCCAGTACTTC.

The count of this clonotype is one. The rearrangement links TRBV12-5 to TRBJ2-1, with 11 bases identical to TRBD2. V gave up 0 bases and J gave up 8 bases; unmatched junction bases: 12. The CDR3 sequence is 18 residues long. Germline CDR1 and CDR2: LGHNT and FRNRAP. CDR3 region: CASGLVPVAGGLVYEQFF. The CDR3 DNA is TGTGCTAGTGGTTTGGTACCGGTAGCGGGAGGGCTGGTTTATGAGCAGTTCTTC. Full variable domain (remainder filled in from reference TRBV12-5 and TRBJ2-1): DARVTQTPRHKVTEMGQEVTMRCQPILGHNTVFWYRQTMMQGLELLAYFRNRAPLDDSGMPKDRFSAEMPDATLATLKIQPSEPRDSAVYFCASGLVPVAGGLVYEQFFGPGTRLTVL.

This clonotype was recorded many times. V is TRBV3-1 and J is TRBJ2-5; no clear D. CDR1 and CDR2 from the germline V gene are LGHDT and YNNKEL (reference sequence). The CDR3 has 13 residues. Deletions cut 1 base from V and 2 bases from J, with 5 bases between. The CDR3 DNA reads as TGTGCCAGCAGCCAAGCTGGGCAAGAGACCCAGTACTTC. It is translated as CASSQAGQETQYF.

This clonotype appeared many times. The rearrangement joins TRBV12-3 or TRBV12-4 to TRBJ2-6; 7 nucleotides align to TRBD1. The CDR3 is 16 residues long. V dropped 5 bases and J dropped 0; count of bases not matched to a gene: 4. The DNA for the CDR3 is TGTGCCAGCAGTCTCCGGGACAGCTCTGGGGCCAACGTCCTGACTTTC. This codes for CASSLRDSSGANVLTF.

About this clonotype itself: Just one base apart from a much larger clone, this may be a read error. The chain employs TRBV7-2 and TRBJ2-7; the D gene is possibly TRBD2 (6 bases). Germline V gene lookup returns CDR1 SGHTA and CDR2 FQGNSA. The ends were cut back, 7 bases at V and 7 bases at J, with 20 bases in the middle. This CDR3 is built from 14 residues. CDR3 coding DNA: TGTGCCAGCACCCATCGAGGGGAGGTCGGTGAGCAGTACTTC. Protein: CASTHRGEVGEQYF. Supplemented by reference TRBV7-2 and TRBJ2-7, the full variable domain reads GAGVSQSPSNKVTEKGKDVELRCDPISGHTALYWYRQSLGQGLEFLIYFQGNSAPDKSGLPSDRFSAERTGGSVSTLTIQRTQQEDSAVYLCASTHRGEVGEQYFGPGTRLTVT.

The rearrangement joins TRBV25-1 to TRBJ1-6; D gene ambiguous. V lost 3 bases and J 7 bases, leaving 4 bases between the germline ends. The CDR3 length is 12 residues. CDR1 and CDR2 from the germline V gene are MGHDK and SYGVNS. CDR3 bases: TGTGCCAGCAGTGATCCGAATTCACCCCTCCACTTT. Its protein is CASSDPNSPLHF.

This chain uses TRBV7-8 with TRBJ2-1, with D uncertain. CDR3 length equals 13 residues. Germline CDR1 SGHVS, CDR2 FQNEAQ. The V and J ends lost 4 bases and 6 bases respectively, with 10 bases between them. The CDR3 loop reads CASSSLVRNEQFF. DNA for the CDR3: TGTGCCAGCAGCTCTCTAGTGCGCAATGAGCAGTTCTTC.

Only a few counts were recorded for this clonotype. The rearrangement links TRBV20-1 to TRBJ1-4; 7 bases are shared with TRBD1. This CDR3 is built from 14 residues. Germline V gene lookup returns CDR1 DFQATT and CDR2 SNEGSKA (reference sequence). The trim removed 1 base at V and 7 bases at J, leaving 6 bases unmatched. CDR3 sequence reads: CSARATGTIEKLFF. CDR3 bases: TGCAGTGCTAGAGCGACAGGGACCATTGAAAAACTGTTTTTT.

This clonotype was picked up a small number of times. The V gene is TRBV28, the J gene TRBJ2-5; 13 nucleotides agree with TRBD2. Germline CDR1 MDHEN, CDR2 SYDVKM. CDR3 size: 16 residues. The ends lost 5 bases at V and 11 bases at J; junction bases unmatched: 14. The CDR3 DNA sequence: TGTGCCAGCAGTACATCGACTAGCGGGAGGTCCAATGAGCAGTACTTC. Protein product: CASSTSTSGRSNEQYF.

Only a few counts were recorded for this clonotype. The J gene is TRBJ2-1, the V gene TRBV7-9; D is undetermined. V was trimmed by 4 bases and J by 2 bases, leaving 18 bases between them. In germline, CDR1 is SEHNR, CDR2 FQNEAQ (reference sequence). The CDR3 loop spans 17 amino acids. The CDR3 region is CASSYPFYARPYNEQFF. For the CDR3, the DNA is TGTGCCAGCAGCTACCCCTTCTATGCCCGACCCTACAATGAGCAGTTCTTC.

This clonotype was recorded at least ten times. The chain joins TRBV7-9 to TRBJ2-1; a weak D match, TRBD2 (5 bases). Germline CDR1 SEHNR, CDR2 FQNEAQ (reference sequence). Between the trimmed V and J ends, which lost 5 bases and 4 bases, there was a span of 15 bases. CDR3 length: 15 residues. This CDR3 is CASSAGLSGYNEQFF. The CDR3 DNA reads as TGTGCCAGCAGCGCCGGACTTTCGGGTTACAATGAGCAGTTCTTC.

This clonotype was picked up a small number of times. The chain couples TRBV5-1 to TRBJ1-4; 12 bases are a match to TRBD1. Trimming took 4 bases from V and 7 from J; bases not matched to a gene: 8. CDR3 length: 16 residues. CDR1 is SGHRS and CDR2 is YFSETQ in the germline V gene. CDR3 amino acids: CASSSTGQGAIEKLFF. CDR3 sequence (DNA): TGCGCCAGCAGCAGTACGGGACAGGGGGCAATTGAAAAACTGTTTTTT.

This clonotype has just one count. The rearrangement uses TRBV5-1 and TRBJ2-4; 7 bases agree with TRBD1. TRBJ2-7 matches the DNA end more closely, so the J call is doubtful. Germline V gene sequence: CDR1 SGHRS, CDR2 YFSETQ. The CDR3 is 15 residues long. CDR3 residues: CASSLGLGGTYEQYF. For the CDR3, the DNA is TGCGCCAGCAGCTTGGGCCTAGGGGGCACCTACGAGCAGTACTTC.

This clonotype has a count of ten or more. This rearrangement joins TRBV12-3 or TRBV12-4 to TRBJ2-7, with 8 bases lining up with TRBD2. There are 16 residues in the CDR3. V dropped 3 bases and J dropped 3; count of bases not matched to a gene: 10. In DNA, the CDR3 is TGTGCCAGCAGTTTTGAGAGCGGGAGAGATGGCTACGAGCAGTACTTC. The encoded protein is CASSFESGRDGYEQYF.

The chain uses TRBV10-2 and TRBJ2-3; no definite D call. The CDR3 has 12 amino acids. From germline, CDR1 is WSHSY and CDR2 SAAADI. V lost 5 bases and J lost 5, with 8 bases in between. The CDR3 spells CASSQNLDTQYF. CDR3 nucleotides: TGCGCCAGCAGTCAAAACCTAGATACGCAGTATTTT.

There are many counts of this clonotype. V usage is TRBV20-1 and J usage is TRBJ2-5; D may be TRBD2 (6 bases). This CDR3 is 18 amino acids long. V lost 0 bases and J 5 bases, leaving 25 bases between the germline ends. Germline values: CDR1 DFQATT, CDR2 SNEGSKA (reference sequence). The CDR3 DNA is TGCAGTGCTAGAGATCCGGCAGGAGGGTCTATCTCCCGGGAGACCCAGTACTTC. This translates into CSARDPAGGSISRETQYF.

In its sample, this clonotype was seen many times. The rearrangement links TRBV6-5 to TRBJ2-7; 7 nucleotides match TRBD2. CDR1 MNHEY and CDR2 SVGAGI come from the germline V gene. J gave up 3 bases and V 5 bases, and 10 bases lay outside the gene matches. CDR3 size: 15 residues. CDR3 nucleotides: TGTGCCAGCAGTCCCGAGACTAGCCTTTTCTACGAGCAGTACTTC. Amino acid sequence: CASSPETSLFYEQYF.

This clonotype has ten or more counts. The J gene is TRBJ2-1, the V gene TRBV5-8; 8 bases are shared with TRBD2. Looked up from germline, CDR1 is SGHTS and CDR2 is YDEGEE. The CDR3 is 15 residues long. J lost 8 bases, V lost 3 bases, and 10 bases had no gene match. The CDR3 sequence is CASSSGLEFDDEQFF. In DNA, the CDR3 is TGTGCCAGCAGCTCGGGACTAGAGTTTGACGATGAGCAGTTCTTC.

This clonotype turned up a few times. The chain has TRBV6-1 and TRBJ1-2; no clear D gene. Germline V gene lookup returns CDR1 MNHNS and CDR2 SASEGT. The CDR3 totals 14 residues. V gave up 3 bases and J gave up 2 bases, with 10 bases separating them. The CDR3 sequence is CASSDGPGNYGYTF. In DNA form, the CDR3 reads TGTGCCAGCAGTGATGGGCCGGGAAACTATGGCTACACCTTC.

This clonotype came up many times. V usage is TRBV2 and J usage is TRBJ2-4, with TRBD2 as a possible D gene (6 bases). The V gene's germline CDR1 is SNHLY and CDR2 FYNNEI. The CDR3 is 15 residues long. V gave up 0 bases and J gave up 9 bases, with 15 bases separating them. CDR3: CASSEALLARGIQYF. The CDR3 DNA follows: TGTGCCAGCAGTGAAGCGCTTCTAGCGCGCGGCATTCAGTACTTC.

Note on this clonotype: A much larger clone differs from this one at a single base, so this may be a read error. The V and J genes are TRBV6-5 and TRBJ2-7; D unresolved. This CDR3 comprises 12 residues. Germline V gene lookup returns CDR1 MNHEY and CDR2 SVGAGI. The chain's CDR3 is CAGRPGPYEQYF. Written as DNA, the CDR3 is TGTGCCGGCAGACCCGGACCGTACGAGCAGTACTTC.

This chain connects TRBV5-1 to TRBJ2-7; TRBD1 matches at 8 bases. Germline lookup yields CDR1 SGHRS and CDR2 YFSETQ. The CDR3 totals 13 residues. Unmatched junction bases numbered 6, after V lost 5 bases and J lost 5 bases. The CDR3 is CASRKTGADEQYF. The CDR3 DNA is TGCGCCAGCAGAAAGACAGGGGCCGACGAGCAGTACTTC.

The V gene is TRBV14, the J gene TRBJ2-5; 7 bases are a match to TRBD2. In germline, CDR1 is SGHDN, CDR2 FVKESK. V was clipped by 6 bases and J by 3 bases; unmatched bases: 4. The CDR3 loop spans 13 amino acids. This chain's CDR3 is CASRETSEETQYF. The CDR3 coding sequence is TGTGCCAGCAGAGAAACTAGCGAAGAGACCCAGTACTTC.

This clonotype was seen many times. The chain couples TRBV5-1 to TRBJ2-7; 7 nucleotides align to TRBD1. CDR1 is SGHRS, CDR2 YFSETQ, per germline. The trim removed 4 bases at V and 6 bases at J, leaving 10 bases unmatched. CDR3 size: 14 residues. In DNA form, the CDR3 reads TGCGCCAGCAGCCCCGGAAGGGGGCAGTTCGAGCAGTACTTC. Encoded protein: CASSPGRGQFEQYF.

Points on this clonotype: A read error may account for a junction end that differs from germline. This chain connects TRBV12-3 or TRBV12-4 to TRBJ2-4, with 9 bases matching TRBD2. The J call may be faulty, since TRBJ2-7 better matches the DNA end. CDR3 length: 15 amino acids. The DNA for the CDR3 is TGTGTCAGCAGTTTAAGTCCTAGCGGGACCTACGAGCAGTACTTC. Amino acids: CVSSLSPSGTYEQYF.

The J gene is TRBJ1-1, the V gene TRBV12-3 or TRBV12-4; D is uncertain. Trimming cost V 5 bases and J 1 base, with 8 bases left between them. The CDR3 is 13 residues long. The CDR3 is CASSPPGNTEAFF. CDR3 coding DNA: TGTGCCAGCAGTCCCCCAGGGAACACTGAAGCTTTCTTT.

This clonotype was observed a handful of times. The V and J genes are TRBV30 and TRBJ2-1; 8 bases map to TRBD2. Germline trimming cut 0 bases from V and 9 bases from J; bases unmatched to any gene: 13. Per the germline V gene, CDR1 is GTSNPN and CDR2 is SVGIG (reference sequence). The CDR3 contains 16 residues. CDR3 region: CAWSVQSPGGGGEQFF. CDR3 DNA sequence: TGTGCCTGGAGTGTTCAATCTCCGGGAGGGGGTGGTGAGCAGTTCTTC.